These 23 T cell receptor beta chains were all obtained from the same sample, sequenced in a study of blood T cell repertoires in COVID-19. Some clones are missing from TCRdb's copy, which holds only in-frame ones; the method was immunoSEQ multiplex PCR. Of 250,000 or so clones listed, roughly 84% are singletons. Sequenced material: peripheral blood. Receptor source: a woman aged 40 to 55 who had recovered from COVID-19.

CDR3 bases: TGTGCCAGCAGCGGCCAGACAGCTAACACCGGGGAGCTGTTTTTT. Encoded protein: CASSGQTANTGELFF. The chain employs TRBV3-1 (or the pseudogene TRBV3-2) and TRBJ2-2; tentative D call: TRBD1 (5 bases). The V gene's germline CDR1 is LGHDT and CDR2 YNNKEL (reference sequence). The length of the CDR3 is 15 residues. V was shortened by 5 bases and J by 2 bases, with 12 bases between the two germline ends.

The DNA for the CDR3 is TGTGCCAGCAGCCCGGGGGATTGGGGCTACGAGCAGTACTTC. Amino acids: CASSPGDWGYEQYF. The chain couples TRBV7-2 to TRBJ2-7; a possible D gene is TRBD2 (6 bases). The V and J ends lost 5 bases and 3 bases respectively, with 14 bases between them. The V gene's germline CDR1 is SGHTA and CDR2 FQGNSA. There are 14 residues in the CDR3.

This clone occurred once. V gene TRBV3-1 (or the pseudogene TRBV3-2) combines with J gene TRBJ1-6; TRBD1 is a possible D gene (6 bases). Germline CDR1 is LGHDT and CDR2 is YNNKEL (reference sequence). V dropped 6 bases and J dropped 10 bases, with 16 bases sitting between them. The CDR3 extends over 14 amino acids. CDR3 coding DNA: TGTGCCAGCAGTCTTTCAACAGGGAAATCACCCCTCCACTTT. This gives the protein CASSLSTGKSPLHF.

This clone showed up just a few times. This rearrangement joins TRBV30 to TRBJ1-4; the match to TRBD1 covers 10 bases. Germline V CDR1 and CDR2: GTSNPN, SVGIG (reference sequence). V gave up 5 bases and J gave up 8 bases; unmatched junction bases: 8. This CDR3 has 14 amino acids. CDR3 in amino acids: CAWSTGTGEEKLFF. In DNA form, the CDR3 reads TGTGCCTGGTCAACCGGGACAGGGGAAGAAAAACTGTTTTTT.

The chain has TRBV5-1 and TRBJ1-5; TRBD1 might be the D (6 bases). The germline V gene encodes CDR1 SGHRS and CDR2 YFSETQ. The germline V and J ends were trimmed by 4 bases and 2 bases, with 19 bases remaining between them. CDR3 size: 17 residues. CDR3 sequence: CASSTGLSGQGNQPQHF. The CDR3 coding sequence is TGCGCCAGCAGCACAGGGTTATCCGGGCAAGGCAATCAGCCCCAGCATTTT.

The chain links TRBV7-7 to TRBJ2-5; D is perhaps TRBD1 (6 bases). Germline V CDR1 and CDR2: SSHAT, FNYEAQ (reference sequence). This CDR3 has 15 residues. V lost 3 bases and J 5 bases, leaving 16 bases between the germline ends. CDR3: CASSFTQGRLETQYF. CDR3 DNA sequence: TGTGCCAGCAGCTTCACGCAGGGGCGTTTGGAGACCCAGTACTTC.

The rearrangement links TRBV2 to TRBJ1-5; D gene ambiguous. The germline V gene encodes CDR1 SNHLY and CDR2 FYNNEI. Between the trimmed V and J ends, which lost 2 bases and 4 bases, there was a span of 12 bases. The CDR3 spans 15 residues. The CDR3 bases are TGTGCCAGCAGTGAACGAGCCCCTTGGAATCAGCCCCAGCATTTT. This codes for CASSERAPWNQPQHF.

V is TRBV5-1 and J is TRBJ1-2; 8 bases line up with TRBD1. The CDR3 contains 13 residues. V lost 3 bases and J lost 8; bases outside the gene matches: 6. Germline V lookup: CDR1 SGHRS, CDR2 YFSETQ. The CDR3 reads CASSWTGMEGYTF. CDR3 coding DNA: TGCGCCAGCAGCTGGACAGGGATGGAGGGCTACACCTTC.

This clone was counted only a few times. The CDR3 nucleotides read TGTGCCAGCAGCCCCGACGGGTTCAGCAATCAGCCCCAGCATTTT. This translates into CASSPDGFSNQPQHF. The V call is TRBV11-2, the J call TRBJ1-5, with D hard to call. Germline V gives CDR1 SGHAT, CDR2 FQNNGV. CDR3 length: 15 amino acids. The V and J ends lost 5 bases and 1 base respectively, with 12 bases between them.

This clone came up once. The genes are TRBV28 and TRBJ2-5; 8 bases are shared with TRBD1. With 6 bases clipped from V and 1 base from J, the junction kept 16 bases outside the gene matches. CDR3 length equals 18 residues. CDR1 is MDHEN, CDR2 SYDVKM, per germline. CDR3 nucleotides: TGTGCCAGCAGCCGACCGATCGGGACAGGCTACCTCCAAGAGACCCAGTACTTC. This translates into CASSRPIGTGYLQETQYF.

This sequence joins TRBV6-1 and TRBJ1-4; D may be TRBD1 (5 bases). Trimming removed 0 bases from V and 4 bases from J, with 18 bases in between. In germline, CDR1 is MNHNS, CDR2 SASEGT. CDR3 length: 18 amino acids. CDR3 loop: CASSEAFPQAGNNEKLFF. In DNA, the CDR3 is TGTGCCAGCAGTGAAGCTTTCCCTCAGGCAGGGAATAATGAAAAACTGTTTTTT.

The chain carries TRBV20-1 and TRBJ1-4, with 7 bases fitting TRBD1. CDR1 is DFQATT and CDR2 is SNEGSKA in the germline V gene (reference sequence). V gave up 3 bases and J gave up 9 bases; unmatched junction bases: 10. The CDR3 consists of 14 residues. The DNA of the CDR3 is TGCAGTGCTAGTATCGGGACAGCTGGGCAAAAACTGTTTTTT. Translation gives CSASIGTAGQKLFF.

Regarding this clone: One end of the junction is discordant with germline, which a read error may explain. The chain combines TRBV2 with TRBJ2-7, with D perhaps TRBD2 (6 bases). This CDR3 has 12 residues. Germline lookup yields CDR1 SNHLY and CDR2 FYNNEI. The CDR3 DNA reads as TGTGCCAGCAGTGGCCCCGGGGGTTCCCCGGCCTTC. Residues: CASSGPGGSPAF.

CDR3 residues: CASSESGNYGYTF. In nucleotides, the CDR3 is TGTGCCAGCAGTGAGTCAGGGAACTATGGCTACACCTTC. The gene calls are TRBV2 and TRBJ1-2, with TRBD1 as a possible D gene (5 bases). This CDR3 is 13 amino acids long. CDR1 and CDR2 from the germline V gene are SNHLY and FYNNEI. Trimming took 3 bases from V and 2 from J, leaving 7 bases between them. The whole variable domain, remainder taken from reference TRBV2 and TRBJ1-2, is EPEVTQTPSHQVTQMGQEVILRCVPISNHLYFYWYRQILGQKVEFLVSFYNNEISEKSEIFDDQFSVERPDGSNFTLKIRSTKLEDSAMYFCASSESGNYGYTFGSGTRLTVV.

The chain employs TRBV6-5 and TRBJ2-7; D gene unclear. Deletions cut 1 base from V and 5 bases from J, with 12 bases between. The CDR3 runs to 14 residues. Looked up from germline, CDR1 is MNHEY and CDR2 is SVGAGI. In nucleotides, the CDR3 is TGTGCCAGCAGTTACTACGGGTTTTCTGACGAGCAGTACTTC. It codes for CASSYYGFSDEQYF.

The chain joins TRBV5-6 to TRBJ1-4; TRBD1 aligns across 7 bases. Germline values: CDR1 SGHDT, CDR2 YYEEEE. J lost 5 bases, V lost 0 bases, and 4 bases had no gene match. This CDR3 has 15 residues. This CDR3 is CASSLEPGQNEKLFF. For the CDR3, the DNA is TGTGCCAGCAGCTTGGAGCCGGGACAGAATGAAAAACTGTTTTTT.

The V and J genes are TRBV6-4 and TRBJ1-1; D is unresolved. Germline values: CDR1 MRHNA, CDR2 SNTAGT. This CDR3 spans 13 amino acids. V lost 6 bases and J 1 base, leaving 9 bases between the germline ends. CDR3 loop: CASRAFPNTEAFF. The CDR3 region has the DNA TGTGCCAGCAGGGCCTTCCCGAACACTGAAGCTTTCTTT.

The chain employs TRBV7-9 and TRBJ2-1, with a possible D match to TRBD1 (6 bases). Trimming stripped 4 bases from V and 3 bases from J, with 10 bases between. The CDR3 covers 14 residues. In germline, CDR1 is SEHNR, CDR2 FQNEAQ (reference sequence). Here the CDR3 DNA reads TGTGCCAGCAGCTCCGGACAGAACTACAATGAGCAGTTCTTC. Its translation: CASSSGQNYNEQFF.

The chain couples TRBV10-1 to TRBJ2-7; 9 nucleotides align to TRBD1. Germline V gene lookup returns CDR1 WNHNN and CDR2 SYGVQD (reference sequence). Unmatched junction bases numbered 9, after V lost 10 bases and J lost 2 bases. The CDR3 runs 14 residues. The CDR3 spells CATSRGTGPYEQYF. DNA for the CDR3: TGCGCCACCTCGAGGGGGACAGGGCCCTACGAGCAGTACTTC.

This chain links TRBV5-1 with TRBJ1-2; 10 bases align to TRBD1. There are 18 residues in the CDR3. With V trimmed by 4 bases and J by 8 bases, 20 bases remained unmatched. Germline values: CDR1 SGHRS, CDR2 YFSETQ. CDR3 loop: CASSLTPGQGSLTRGYTF. CDR3 nucleotide sequence: TGCGCCAGCAGCCTGACACCGGGACAGGGGTCCCTCACGCGCGGCTACACCTTC.

This clone was recorded once. The chain uses TRBV28 and TRBJ1-2; tentative D call: TRBD1 (5 bases). The CDR3 length is 13 residues. V lost 6 bases and J 4 bases, leaving 12 bases between the germline ends. The germline CDR1 and CDR2 sequences are MDHEN and SYDVKM. CDR3 loop: CASRRQSSYGYTF. The CDR3 nucleotides are TGTGCCAGCAGAAGACAGAGCTCCTATGGCTACACCTTC.

The chain joins TRBV18 to TRBJ1-4; D remains ambiguous. Trimming shortened V by 3 bases and J by 6 bases, and 8 bases separated the two germline ends. The CDR3 is 13 amino acids. CDR1 and CDR2 (germline): KGHSH, LQKENI. DNA of the CDR3: TGTGCCAGCTCACCGAATCGAGATGAAAAACTGTTTTTT. Amino acid sequence: CASSPNRDEKLFF.

This clone occurred once. CDR3 loop: CAISESAGGIYNEQFF. The CDR3 DNA is TGTGCCATCAGTGAGTCTGCAGGGGGTATCTACAATGAGCAGTTCTTC. The rearrangement joins TRBV10-3 to TRBJ2-1, with 7 bases matching TRBD1. Germline V gene sequence: CDR1 ENHRY, CDR2 SYGVKD. Losses at the gene ends were 0 bases for V and 3 bases for J; bases not matched to a gene: 5. CDR3 size: 16 residues.